These 10 T cell receptor beta chains share one sample of origin, sequenced in a study of Graves' ophthalmopathy and Graves' hyperthyroidism. Amplified TCR beta CDR3 regions were obtained using RNA transcripts as template. The workflow started with a first-round RT-PCR run with HTBI primers and then moved on to a second-round multiplex PCR. MiXCR was run by TCRdb on the multiplex PCR reads, yielding one entry per CDR3 protein. The profile shows a few hundred thousand distinct CDR3 sequences, under 20% of them singletons. Input material: peripheral blood. The receptors come from an adult man with Graves' ophthalmopathy.

This clonotype has at least ten counts. This chain uses TRBV19 with TRBJ2-2; 11 positions match TRBD1. Per germline, CDR1 LNHDA and CDR2 SQIVND (reference sequence). V lost 5 bases to trimming and J lost 3 bases; unmatched junction nucleotides: 5. The CDR3 runs 16 residues. In DNA, the CDR3 is TGTGCCAGTAGTCCGAGGACAGGGGGCTACACCGGGGAGCTGTTTTTT. Amino acid sequence: CASSPRTGGYTGELFF. The entire variable domain, with the rest obtained from reference TRBV19 and TRBJ2-2, is as follows: DGGITQSPKYLFRKEGQNVTLSCEQNLNHDAMYWYRQDPGQGLRLIYYSQIVNDFQKGDIAEGYSVSREKKESFPLTVTSAQKNPTAFYLCASSPRTGGYTGELFFGEGSRLTVL.

This clonotype was found many times. This sequence joins TRBV12-3 or TRBV12-4 and TRBJ1-2; unclear D gene. V was trimmed by 5 bases and J by 8 bases, leaving 15 bases between them. This CDR3 spans 13 amino acids. The CDR3 sequence: CASSPTLQYGYTF. For the CDR3, the DNA is TGTGCCAGCAGTCCGACGCTGCAGTACGGCTACACCTTC.

This clonotype showed up many times. The rearrangement joins TRBV20-1 to TRBJ2-2, with 11 positions matching TRBD1. This CDR3 contains 16 residues. J was trimmed by 2 bases and V by 5 bases; bases with no gene match: 7. The germline V gene has CDR1 DFQATT and CDR2 SNEGSKA (reference sequence). As DNA, the CDR3 is TGCAGTGCTTCCACAGGACAGGGGGCCAACACCGGGGAGCTGTTTTTT. Its translation is CSASTGQGANTGELFF.

This clonotype was detected many times. Its ends do not fully match the called genes, so a read error is possible. V and J are TRBV6-1 and TRBJ1-1; perhaps TRBD1 as D (5 bases). CDR3 length: 16 amino acids. Per the germline V gene, CDR1 is MNHNS and CDR2 is SASEGT. The CDR3 DNA sequence: TGTGCCAGCTGTGAATTCGCGGGGACCTACAACCCTGAAGCTTTCTTT. Encoded protein: CASCEFAGTYNPEAFF.

This clonotype was seen many times. This chain connects TRBV5-1 to TRBJ2-7; the D gene is possibly TRBD1 (5 bases). Trimming removed 0 bases at V and 2 bases at J, with 12 bases between. The V gene's germline CDR1 is SGHRS and CDR2 YFSETQ. The CDR3 has 15 residues. For the CDR3, the DNA is TGCGCCAGCAGCTTGGACGCGACAGCCGCCTACGAGCAGTACTTC. Amino acids: CASSLDATAAYEQYF.

The chain has TRBV28 and TRBJ1-6, with D unclear. CDR1 is MDHEN and CDR2 is SYDVKM in the germline V gene. The V end lost 2 bases, the J end lost 9 bases, and 26 bases lay between the germline ends. The CDR3 consists of 19 residues. The DNA for the CDR3 is TGTGCCAGCAGTTTACCGATGACCCGGTTAATCGAATTCGCTTCACCCCTCCACTTT. Its protein is CASSLPMTRLIEFASPLHF. The full variable domain, with the rest looked up from reference TRBV28 and TRBJ1-6, is DVKVTQSSRYLVKRTGEKVFLECVQDMDHENMFWYRQDPGLGLRLIYFSYDVKMKEKGDIPEGYSVSREKKERFSLILESASTNQTSMYLCASSLPMTRLIEFASPLHFGNGTRLTVT.

The sample holds many counts of this clonotype. This chain links TRBV13 with TRBJ2-5; TRBD2 matches at 11 bases. Germline CDR1 reads PRHDT; CDR2 reads FYEKMQ (reference sequence). V trimming: 9 bases; J trimming: 5 bases; junction bases outside the gene matches: 11. The CDR3 sequence is 15 residues long. CDR3 sequence: CASSTTGLAVETQYF. Written as DNA, the CDR3 is TGTGCCAGTAGCACGACGGGACTAGCGGTGGAGACCCAGTACTTC. Drawing the rest from reference TRBV13 and TRBJ2-5, the complete variable domain is AAGVIQSPRHLIKEKRETATLKCYPIPRHDTVYWYQQGPGQDPQFLISFYEKMQSDKGSIPDRFSAQQFSDYHSELNMSSLELGDSALYFCASSTTGLAVETQYFGPGTRLLVL.

This clonotype was detected many times. The chain joins TRBV12-3 or TRBV12-4 to TRBJ1-2, with TRBD1 matching 8 bases. Losses at the gene ends were 5 bases for V and 2 bases for J; bases not matched to a gene: 4. The CDR3 is 14 residues long. The CDR3, as DNA: TGTGCCAGCAGTGCCCGACAGGGGAACTATGGCTACACCTTC. It translates to CASSARQGNYGYTF.

This clonotype occurred many times. CDR3 nucleotides: TGTGCCAGCAGACTAGCGGGGGGTAATCCTCTACTTCAGTACTTC. Translating gives CASRLAGGNPLLQYF. The rearrangement joins TRBV12-3 or TRBV12-4 to TRBJ2-7; TRBD2 matches at 12 bases. Germline trimming cut 6 bases from V and 10 bases from J; bases unmatched to any gene: 13. This CDR3 is 15 amino acids long.

This clonotype was seen just once. In this CDR3 the conserved last residue, phenylalanine or tryptophan, is missing, so a read error is likely. The V call is TRBV30, the J call TRBJ2-2; the match to TRBD2 covers 7 bases. The CDR3 has 16 amino acids. Germline CDR1 is GTSNPN and CDR2 is SVGIG (reference sequence). V lost 2 bases to trimming and J lost 2 bases; unmatched junction nucleotides: 8. The CDR3 nucleotides read TGTGCCTGGAGTATCGGAACGGGGGGAAACACCGGGGAGCTGTTTATT. Translation: CAWSIGTGGNTGELFI.